This TCR beta chain was captured by sequencing in a study of chemoradiotherapy in HPV16-positive cancers. The method was immunoSEQ multiplex PCR; TCRdb's version includes in-frame clones alone and lacks a portion of them. The data contain 11,000 or so clones, about 60% of them singletons. This clone has just a few counts. CDR3 length equals 18 residues. V was pared by 1 base and J by 10 bases, with 23 bases between. CDR1 MDHEN and CDR2 SYDVKM come from the germline V gene. The rearrangement uses TRBV28 and TRBJ1-6; D might be TRBD1 (6 bases). The specimen was taken from a patient who underwent chemoradiotherapy. The clonotype originates from a human donor with HPV-associated anogenital cancer. The CDR3 here is CASSLSGFGSTGRSPLHF. The CDR3, as DNA: TGTGCCAGCAGTTTATCCGGATTTGGTTCGACAGGTCGGTCACCCCTCCACTTT. The whole variable domain, filled in from reference TRBV28 and TRBJ1-6, reads DVKVTQSSRYLVKRTGEKVFLECVQDMDHENMFWYRQDPGLGLRLIYFSYDVKMKEKGDIPEGYSVSREKKERFSLILESASTNQTSMYLCASSLSGFGSTGRSPLHFGNGTRLTVT.